The 17 T cell receptor beta chains in this list originate from one sample, sequenced in a study of blood T cells in healthy people across ages. Sample-barcoded 5' priming and a J-beta primer mix drove a second PCR of roughly 6 to 12 cycles. TCRdb processed the 5' RACE reads anew with MiXCR; each CDR3 protein has one entry. The sample holds about 700,000 distinct CDR3 sequences, around 32% seen once. The sequencing input was blood. All receptors derive from a woman of 80 years or more in good health.

The chain combines TRBV6-5 with TRBJ2-7; TRBD2 is a possible D gene (6 bases). Trimming took 11 bases from V and 2 from J, leaving 13 bases between them. The CDR3 covers 12 residues. The germline V gene has CDR1 MNHEY and CDR2 SVGAGI. The CDR3 here is CAPPGVPYEQYF. CDR3 sequence (DNA): TGTGCCCCCCCGGGGGTCCCCTACGAGCAGTACTTC.

As regards this clonotype: A much more abundant neighbour one base away suggests this may be a read error. The chain is built from TRBV4-2 and TRBJ2-2; 8 bases map to TRBD1. The V gene's germline CDR1 is LGHNA and CDR2 YNFKEQ. V gave up 9 bases and J gave up 1 base; unmatched junction bases: 1. The CDR3 contains 13 residues. The CDR3 protein is CASGTGNTGELFF. CDR3 coding DNA: TGTGCCAGTGGGACAGGGAACACCGGGGAGCTGTTTTTT.

This clonotype was counted at least ten times. The J gene is TRBJ1-6, the V gene TRBV6-6; D is ambiguous. Trimming shortened V by 5 bases and J by 7 bases, and 15 bases separated the two germline ends. The CDR3 runs 15 residues. Germline V gene data show CDR1 as MNHNY and CDR2 as SVGAGI (reference sequence). Here the CDR3 DNA reads TGTGCCAGCAGTATACTTTTGGGAGACAATTCACCCCTCCACTTT. Protein: CASSILLGDNSPLHF.

Remarks on this clonotype: This may arise from a read error, as a much more abundant clone is one base away. J is TRBJ2-7 and V is TRBV5-5, with D tentatively TRBD2 (5 bases). Germline CDR1 is SGHKS and CDR2 is YYEKEE (reference sequence). The CDR3 loop spans 12 amino acids. CDR3 sequence (DNA): TGTACCAGCATCGAGGGTCCCTACGAGCAGTACTTC. It translates to CTSIEGPYEQYF.

Details on this clonotype: This may be a read error: a much more frequent sequence differs by one nucleotide. The gene calls are TRBV5-1 and TRBJ2-7; 9 nucleotides agree with TRBD2. The CDR3 runs 15 residues. The ends lost 10 bases at V and 1 base at J; junction bases unmatched: 12. In germline, CDR1 is SGHRS, CDR2 YFSETQ. The chain's CDR3 is CAGTTAGGPSYEQYF. CDR3 nucleotide sequence: TGCGCCGGCACCACAGCGGGGGGCCCATCCTACGAGCAGTACTTC.

The chain recombines TRBV20-1 with TRBJ2-1; TRBD2 matches 7 bases. V was pared by 0 bases and J by 5 bases, with 7 bases of the junction left unmatched. This CDR3 region has 15 residues. Germline lookup yields CDR1 DFQATT and CDR2 SNEGSKA (reference sequence). The CDR3 reads CSARDLGLINNEQFF. CDR3 coding DNA: TGCAGTGCTAGAGATCTGGGACTAATCAACAATGAGCAGTTCTTC.

This clonotype was seen a handful of times. The chain combines TRBV5-1 with TRBJ1-5, with 9 positions matching TRBD1. In germline, CDR1 is SGHRS, CDR2 YFSETQ. The J segment lost 0 bases and the V segment lost 8 bases, leaving 9 bases of the junction unmatched. This CDR3 contains 16 residues. DNA of the CDR3: TGCGCCAGGCAACAGGGGGCTAAGAATAGCAATCAGCCCCAGCATTTT. It is translated as CARQQGAKNSNQPQHF.

This clonotype was seen many times. V is TRBV28 and J is TRBJ1-2; the D gene is possibly TRBD1 (6 bases). The CDR3 runs to 15 residues. V was cut by 2 bases and J by 0 bases, with 10 bases left in between. Germline V lookup: CDR1 MDHEN, CDR2 SYDVKM. The CDR3 region has the DNA TGTGCCAGCAGTTTAGGGGGCCCAGCTAACTATGGCTACACCTTC. Its translation: CASSLGGPANYGYTF.

This clonotype was detected many times. The chain carries TRBV6-5 and TRBJ2-5, with 12 positions matching TRBD1. Losses at the gene ends were 2 bases for V and 5 bases for J; bases not matched to a gene: 0. The CDR3 is 14 residues long. Germline CDR1 reads MNHEY; CDR2 reads SVGAGI. The CDR3 is CASSYGTGGETQYF. The DNA of the CDR3 is TGTGCCAGCAGTTACGGGACAGGGGGCGAGACCCAGTACTTC.

This clonotype was counted many times. This chain links TRBV7-2 with TRBJ1-6; TRBD1 is a possible D gene (6 bases). Trimming took 0 bases from V and 0 from J, leaving 12 bases between them. The CDR3 is 18 residues long. CDR1 and CDR2 from the germline V gene are SGHTA and FQGNSA. The CDR3 loop is CASSLAGGGSSYNSPLHF. CDR3 coding DNA: TGTGCCAGCAGCTTAGCCGGGGGCGGAAGCTCCTATAATTCACCCCTCCACTTT. Together with reference TRBV7-2 and TRBJ1-6, the CDR3 gives the full variable domain: GAGVSQSPSNKVTEKGKDVELRCDPISGHTALYWYRQSLGQGLEFLIYFQGNSAPDKSGLPSDRFSAERTGGSVSTLTIQRTQQEDSAVYLCASSLAGGGSSYNSPLHFGNGTRLTVT.

This chain connects TRBV6-2 or TRBV6-3 to TRBJ1-1; no firm D call. CDR1 is MNHEY and CDR2 is SVGEGT in the germline V gene. V was shortened by 4 bases and J by 11 bases, with 14 bases between the two germline ends. There are 12 residues in the CDR3. In nucleotides, the CDR3 is TGTGCCAGCAGTTTGCCTTGGGAGCAGGCTTTCTTT. Its protein is CASSLPWEQAFF.

The table lists this clonotype with many counts. The chain carries TRBV7-2 and TRBJ2-3; no firm D call. Trimming took off 1 base at V and 5 bases at J, with 4 bases between the two ends. This CDR3 comprises 12 residues. The V gene's germline CDR1 is SGHTA and CDR2 FQGNSA. CDR3 coding DNA: TGTGCCAGCAGCTTAGGGATAGATACGCAGTATTTT. The encoded protein is CASSLGIDTQYF.

The chain carries TRBV12-3 or TRBV12-4 and TRBJ2-2, with 14 nucleotides matching TRBD2. The CDR3 contains 18 residues. With V trimmed by 5 bases and J by 2 bases, 7 bases remained unmatched. CDR3 sequence (DNA): TGTGCCAGCAGTCGGGGACTAGCGGGGGTACCCAACACCGGGGAGCTGTTTTTT. It is translated as CASSRGLAGVPNTGELFF.

The sample holds a few counts of this clonotype. The CDR3 DNA sequence: TGTGCCAGCAGGCTAGGGGGGTATGGAAATCAGCCCCAGCATTTT. This codes for CASRLGGYGNQPQHF. The chain joins TRBV6-2 or TRBV6-3 to TRBJ1-5, with D maybe TRBD1 (6 bases). V lost 6 bases and J 4 bases, leaving 16 bases between the germline ends. The CDR3 extends over 15 amino acids. Per germline, CDR1 MNHEY and CDR2 SVGEGT.

This clonotype was recorded many times. The chain is built from TRBV6-1 and TRBJ2-3; perhaps D is TRBD1 or TRBD2 (5 bases each). CDR3 length: 14 residues. V lost 4 bases to trimming and J lost 2 bases, with 10 bases between them. Per the germline V gene, CDR1 is MNHNS and CDR2 is SASEGT. The CDR3: CASSVGTVTDTQYF. DNA of the CDR3: TGTGCCAGCAGTGTGGGGACCGTCACAGATACGCAGTATTTT.

About this clonotype: The junction and the germline gene differ at one end; a read error may be behind it. CDR3 coding DNA: TGCAGTGCTAAGTCGGGGGGGGCCTACAATGAGCAGTACTTT. This sequence encodes CSAKSGGAYNEQYF. This chain joins TRBV20-1 and TRBJ2-7; 8 nucleotides agree with TRBD2. The germline V gene encodes CDR1 DFQATT and CDR2 SNEGSKA (reference sequence). The CDR3 runs 14 residues.

With respect to this clonotype: Given a much more abundant clone one base away, this may be a read error. This chain joins TRBV14 and TRBJ2-1; 9 nucleotides match TRBD2. The germline gives CDR1 SGHDN, CDR2 FVKESK. CDR3 length equals 15 residues. The CDR3 loop is CTSSQDLLAGHEQFF. The CDR3 region has the DNA TGTACCAGCAGCCAAGATCTCCTAGCGGGGCATGAGCAGTTCTTC.